The rows below give T cell receptor beta chains drawn from one sample of a study of cytomegalovirus exposure and HLA in healthy donors. The table came from immunoSEQ multiplex PCR; TCRdb's copy has only in-frame clones and leaves some out. The sample includes over 85,000 clones, just under 80% of them seen just once. The sample comprised PBMCs. The receptors derive from a middle-aged woman in good health and CMV-seronegative. Both conserved end residues are part of each CDR3. A D gene is named only where the DNA matches it firmly. Only part of the rows carry a size: once, few, many, or a class if the clone is expanded.

J gene | V gene | D gene | CDR3 length | clone size | CDR3 protein | CDR3 DNA
TRBJ1-3 | TRBV5-1 | . | 14 | . | CASSLAGNGNTIYF | TGCGCCAGCAGCTTGGCAGGGAATGGAAACACCATATATTTT
TRBJ1-2 | TRBV30 | TRBD1 | 12 | . | CAWSTTGVGYTF | TGTGCCTGGAGTACCACAGGGGTTGGCTACACCTTC
TRBJ1-2 | TRBV30 | . | 15 | . | CAWTGGQLLRGGYTF | TGTGCCTGGACCGGCGGACAGTTGCTTCGAGGTGGCTACACCTTC
TRBJ1-4 | TRBV25-1 | . | 16 | . | CASSPLWEGTNEKLFF | TGTGCCAGCAGTCCCCTTTGGGAGGGGACTAATGAAAAACTGTTTTTT
TRBJ1-4 | TRBV18 | TRBD1 | 15 | . | CASSPRGQGAEKLFF | TGTGCCAGCTCACCAAGAGGACAGGGGGCAGAAAAACTGTTTTTT
TRBJ2-5 | TRBV7-7 | . | 15 | once | CASSRDGGKGETQYF | TGTGCCAGCAGCCGAGACGGGGGTAAAGGGGAGACCCAGTACTTC
TRBJ2-2 | TRBV15 | . | 15 | once | CATSRGGSNTGELFF | TGTGCCACCAGCCGCGGGGGCTCGAACACCGGGGAGCTGTTTTTT
TRBJ2-1 | TRBV19 | TRBD2 | 17 | . | CASSPEAGGLSYNEQFF | TGTGCCAGTAGTCCCGAAGCGGGGGGGCTGTCCTACAATGAGCAGTTCTTC
TRBJ1-6 | TRBV7-6 | TRBD1 | 20 | . | CASSLLPPGTGGQVDSPLHF | TGTGCCAGCAGCTTACTCCCCCCGGGGACAGGGGGTCAAGTGGATTCACCCCTCCACTTT
TRBJ1-1 | TRBV7-2 | . | 12 | once | CASSRGRVEAFF | TGTGCCAGCAGCCGGGGTCGGGTTGAAGCTTTCTTT
TRBJ2-2 | TRBV15 | . | 15 | . | CATSASGSNTGELFF | TGTGCCACCAGCGCCTCAGGTAGTAACACCGGGGAGCTGTTTTTT
TRBJ1-5 | TRBV19 | TRBD1 | 14 | . | CASKGGGSDRPQHF | TGTGCCAGTAAAGGAGGGGGCTCGGATCGGCCCCAGCATTTT
TRBJ2-7 | TRBV28 | TRBD1 | 14 | . | CASSLPGQGFNQYF | TGTGCCAGCAGTTTACCCGGACAGGGTTTCAACCAGTACTTC
TRBJ1-5 | TRBV9 | . | 15 | . | CASSPREGGGQPQHF | TGTGCCAGCAGCCCTCGTGAGGGGGGGGGTCAGCCCCAGCATTTT
TRBJ2-1 | TRBV30 | TRBD2 | 16 | . | CAWSTLAGGSYNEQFF | TGTGCCTGGAGTACCCTAGCGGGGGGCTCCTACAATGAGCAGTTCTTC
TRBJ1-2 | TRBV14 | TRBD1 | 15 | . | CASSFTGGWNYGYTF | TGTGCCAGCAGCTTTACAGGGGGTTGGAACTATGGCTACACCTTC
TRBJ2-7 | TRBV18 | TRBD1 | 16 | . | CASSPPNGQGAGEQYF | TGTGCCAGCTCACCACCAAATGGACAGGGGGCGGGCGAGCAGTACTTC
TRBJ2-2 | TRBV5-1 | . | 14 | . | CASSLVGGTGELFF | TGCGCCAGCAGCTTGGTAGGGGGCACCGGGGAGCTGTTTTTT
TRBJ1-6 | TRBV5-6 | TRBD1 | 16 | . | CASSGSHRGRDSPLHF | TGTGCCAGCAGCGGAAGCCACAGGGGCCGAGATTCACCCCTCCACTTT
TRBJ1-1 | TRBV2 | TRBD1 | 16 | . | CASSGTGNGENTEAFF | TGTGCCAGCAGTGGGACAGGGAACGGGGAAAACACTGAAGCTTTCTTT
TRBJ2-4 | TRBV6-1 | . | 12 | . | CASSGAGNIQYF | TGTGCCAGCAGTGGGGCTGGGAACATTCAGTACTTC
TRBJ2-7 | TRBV7-2 | . | 13 | . | CASSSVSSYEQYF | TGTGCCAGCAGCTCCGTTTCCTCCTACGAGCAGTACTTC
TRBJ1-6 | TRBV7-9 | . | 16 | . | CASSFQGGSYNSPLHF | TGTGCCAGCAGCTTCCAGGGCGGCTCCTATAATTCACCCCTCCACTTT
TRBJ2-7 | TRBV5-4 | . | 13 | . | CASSPPRVSEQYF | TGTGCCAGCAGCCCCCCCCGCGTGAGCGAGCAGTACTTC
TRBJ1-4 | TRBV21-1 | . | 14 | once | CASTRTGTNEKLFF | TGTGCCAGCACGCGGACAGGGACGAATGAAAAACTGTTTTTT
TRBJ2-7 | TRBV7-2 | . | 11 | . | CASRFANEQYF | TGTGCCAGCAGGTTCGCTAACGAGCAGTACTTC
TRBJ2-5 | TRBV7-2 | . | 13 | . | CASSFGDQETQYF | TGTGCCAGCAGCTTCGGGGATCAAGAGACCCAGTACTTC
TRBJ1-6 | TRBV28 | . | 12 | . | CASWGRNSPLHF | TGTGCCAGCTGGGGCAGAAATTCACCCCTCCACTTT
TRBJ1-2 | TRBV19 | . | 14 | . | CASSTGWEDYGYTF | TGTGCCAGTAGTACAGGGTGGGAAGACTATGGCTACACCTTC
TRBJ1-3 | TRBV11-3 | . | 14 | . | CASSLGGTGNTIYF | TGTGCCAGCAGCTTAGGGGGCACTGGAAACACCATATATTTT
TRBJ1-1 | TRBV30 | TRBD1 | 15 | once | CAWSVLGTGTTEAFF | TGTGCCTGGAGTGTCCTGGGGACAGGGACCACTGAAGCTTTCTTT
TRBJ2-1 | TRBV7-9 | TRBD2 | 15 | once | CASSSGWREGDEQFF | TGTGCCAGCAGCTCCGGCTGGCGGGAGGGCGATGAGCAGTTCTTC
TRBJ2-1 | TRBV4-3 | TRBD2 | 16 | . | CASSQESSGGVDEQFF | TGCGCCAGCAGCCAAGAGAGTAGCGGGGGTGTCGATGAGCAGTTCTTC
TRBJ2-1 | TRBV6-5 | . | 13 | . | CASSYATISEQFF | TGTGCCAGCAGTTACGCGACAATAAGTGAGCAGTTCTTC
TRBJ1-2 | TRBV5-1 | TRBD1 | 14 | . | CASSPRTGRYGYTF | TGCGCCAGCAGCCCGCGGACAGGACGGTATGGCTACACCTTC
TRBJ2-7 | TRBV30 | TRBD2 | 15 | few | CAWTRRTSGGEEQYF | TGTGCCTGGACCCGCAGGACTAGCGGGGGAGAGGAGCAGTACTTC